The source of this TCR beta chain is a study of CD8 T cells in ankylosing spondylitis. Study conclusions and caveats: Disease-linked clones proved CD8+ and comparatively uncommon in peripheral blood.

This clonotype came up a few times. The antigen remains undetermined. V was clipped by 6 bases and J by 0 bases; unmatched bases: 7. The CDR3 has 15 amino acids. Germline V gives CDR1 SQVTM, CDR2 ANQGSEA. TCRdb used MiXCR to reprocess the 5' RACE reads, holding one entry per CDR3 protein. The sample consists of tens of thousands of distinct CDR3 sequences, around 30% of them appearing once. This receptor was identified in a male donor with ankylosing spondylitis or in good health (not recorded which). V usage is TRBV29-1 and J usage is TRBJ1-4; 7 bases are a match to TRBD1. Sequencing used blood, either unsorted or a sorted T cell fraction (not recorded which). This chain's CDR3 is CSVTGAASTNEKLFF. CDR3 bases: TGCAGCGTCACAGGGGCGGCATCAACTAATGAAAAACTGTTTTTT.